This TCR beta chain was sequenced in a study of shared clonotypes between healthy human individuals. About the study: The cohort comprised a couple of women and a few men. Their ages spanned 18 to 49 years. The study, taken as a whole, reports: Blood alone was sampled, and tissue repertoires likely differ. Compared with clonotypes that all four donors shared, non-shared clonotypes had lower generation probabilities. Estimated richness values were generally larger in naive subsets than in memory subsets.

Produced via immunoSEQ multiplex PCR; TCRdb's table is partial and in-frame only. This repertoire shows fewer than 3 million clones, approximately 90% found once; its top ten account for about 0.36%. A word on this clone: No antigen is known for it.

Germline values: CDR1 SGHVS, CDR2 FNYEAQ. CDR3 length: 15 residues. Trimming removed 0 bases at V and 1 base at J, with 8 bases between. This TCR derives from a man between 18 and 29 years old in good health. Some clones in this sample may be carry-over from other donors' samples. The chain couples TRBV7-6 to TRBJ2-3, with D possibly TRBD2 on 5 matching bases. The source material was naive CD4+ T cells from PBMCs. This sample's subset: CD45RA+ positively selected. For the CDR3, the DNA is TGTGCCAGCAGCTTAGCGGGAGCTGGCACAGATACGCAGTATTTT. Translated, it gives CASSLAGAGTDTQYF.